These 25 T cell receptor beta chains came from one sample sequenced in a study of technical replicates of blood from a handful of donors. The method was immunoSEQ multiplex PCR; TCRdb's version includes in-frame clones alone and lacks a portion of them. The sample carries 75,000 to 100,000 clones, roughly 96% recorded once. The sample was T cells isolated from PBMCs. These receptor sequences come from a human donor in good health.

The rearrangement uses TRBV7-9 and TRBJ2-7; 7 bases are shared with TRBD2. This CDR3 region has 14 residues. The germline V gene has CDR1 SEHNR and CDR2 FQNEAQ (reference sequence). Trimming at V came to 1 base and at J to 4 bases, leaving 4 bases not matched to a gene. The CDR3 sequence: CASSLESREYEQYF. DNA for the CDR3: TGTGCCAGCAGCTTAGAATCGCGGGAGTACGAGCAGTACTTC. Full variable domain (remainder filled in from reference TRBV7-9 and TRBJ2-7): DTGVSQNPRHKITKRGQNVTFRCDPISEHNRLYWYRQTLGQGPEFLTYFQNEAQLEKSRLLSDRFSAERPKGSFSTLEIQRTEQGDSAMYLCASSLESREYEQYFGPGTRLTVT.

The gene calls are TRBV6-5 and TRBJ2-7; maybe TRBD1 (6 bases). Germline-derived CDR1 and CDR2 are MNHEY and SVGAGI. The CDR3 runs 13 residues. V lost 4 bases and J lost 2, with 9 bases in between. CDR3: CASSLGGPYEQYF. The DNA for the CDR3 is TGTGCCAGCAGTTTAGGGGGTCCCTACGAGCAGTACTTC.

This clone was seen a single time. The rearrangement uses TRBV2 and TRBJ1-1, with D unresolved. The V and J ends lost 4 bases and 3 bases respectively, with 9 bases between them. Germline values: CDR1 SNHLY, CDR2 FYNNEI. The CDR3 has 13 amino acids. CDR3 DNA sequence: TGTGCCAGCAGTGTGGTGGAGGACACTGAAGCTTTCTTT. It yields the protein CASSVVEDTEAFF.

In DNA, the CDR3 is TGTGCCAGCAGCTTAGCAAGGGGGCGGGAGCAGTTCTTC. Protein: CASSLARGREQFF. This rearrangement joins TRBV11-2 to TRBJ2-1; 7 nucleotides line up with TRBD1. CDR3 length: 13 residues. CDR1 and CDR2 from the germline V gene are SGHAT and FQNNGV. The V and J ends lost 1 base and 10 bases, in that order; junction bases with no gene match: 4. Based on the CDR3 plus reference TRBV11-2 and TRBJ2-1, the full variable domain is EAGVAQSPRYKIIEKRQSVAFWCNPISGHATLYWYQQILGQGPKLLIQFQNNGVVDDSQLPKDRFSAERLKGVDSTLKIQPAKLEDSAVYLCASSLARGREQFFGPGTRLTVL.

The table lists this clone with a few counts. J is TRBJ1-2 and V is TRBV4-1; 7 nucleotides line up with TRBD1. The CDR3 runs to 16 residues. Germline lookup yields CDR1 MGHRA and CDR2 YSYEKL. Losses at the gene ends were 2 bases for V and 4 bases for J; bases not matched to a gene: 10. CDR3 residues: CASSQSRTGASYGYTF. Written as DNA, the CDR3 is TGCGCCAGCAGCCAATCAAGAACAGGGGCCTCCTATGGCTACACCTTC.

This clone is a singleton in its sample. The V and J genes are TRBV7-9 and TRBJ2-7, with D unclear. CDR3 length equals 12 residues. V was pared by 3 bases and J by 3 bases, with 6 bases between. Looked up from germline, CDR1 is SEHNR and CDR2 is FQNEAQ (reference sequence). The CDR3 spells CASSFQNYEQYF. The CDR3 bases are TGTGCCAGCAGCTTTCAGAACTACGAGCAGTACTTC.

The chain joins TRBV2 to TRBJ2-2, with 8 bases lining up with TRBD2. Per germline, CDR1 SNHLY and CDR2 FYNNEI. V was clipped by 0 bases and J by 5 bases; unmatched bases: 5. This CDR3 spans 16 amino acids. As DNA, the CDR3 is TGTGCCAGCAGTGAAGCGGGACTAGACAATACCGGGGAGCTGTTTTTT. Translation gives CASSEAGLDNTGELFF.

The chain recombines TRBV7-8 with TRBJ1-1; D not resolved. Germline CDR1 reads SGHVS; CDR2 reads FQNEAQ. Trimming removed 0 bases from V and 4 bases from J, with 12 bases in between. This CDR3 spans 15 amino acids. The CDR3 DNA reads TGTGCCAGCAGCTTAGCCGCCGGGATTCCCACTGAAGCTTTCTTT. Amino acids: CASSLAAGIPTEAFF.

V is TRBV7-9 and J is TRBJ1-1, with 9 bases aligning to TRBD1. This CDR3 comprises 16 residues. Trimming took 0 bases from V and 7 from J; bases not matched to a gene: 9. Germline CDR1 and CDR2: SEHNR and FQNEAQ (reference sequence). CDR3 sequence: CASSLAYFGTGIEAFF. CDR3 nucleotide sequence: TGTGCCAGCAGCTTAGCGTACTTCGGGACAGGGATTGAAGCTTTCTTT.

This chain joins TRBV2 and TRBJ2-3; D remains ambiguous. The CDR3 spans 10 residues. Germline lookup yields CDR1 SNHLY and CDR2 FYNNEI. The V and J ends lost 11 bases and 4 bases respectively, with 7 bases between them. In DNA, the CDR3 is TGTGCCGGCCACCCAGATACGCAGTATTTT. Protein sequence: CAGHPDTQYF.

The chain joins TRBV7-2 to TRBJ2-7, with TRBD1 matching 9 bases. The CDR3 is made up of 15 amino acids. Unmatched junction bases numbered 10, after V lost 3 bases and J lost 7 bases. CDR1 is SGHTA and CDR2 is FQGNSA in the germline V gene. DNA of the CDR3: TGTGCCAGCAGCTTCTCCGGGACAGGGAATGGGGAGCAGTACTTC. Amino acids: CASSFSGTGNGEQYF.

The V call is TRBV30, the J call TRBJ2-1; D not certain. The ends were cut back, 4 bases at V and 7 bases at J, with 8 bases in the middle. The germline V gene encodes CDR1 GTSNPN and CDR2 SVGIG (reference sequence). CDR3 length: 11 residues. The CDR3 coding sequence is TGTGCCTGGAAACTCGAGAATGAGCAGTTCTTC. Its translation is CAWKLENEQFF.

V gene TRBV30 combines with J gene TRBJ2-6; D is perhaps TRBD2 (6 bases). The CDR3 sequence is 15 residues long. V was trimmed by 4 bases and J by 4 bases, leaving 14 bases between them. Germline-derived CDR1 and CDR2 are GTSNPN and SVGIG (reference sequence). CDR3 sequence (DNA): TGTGCCTGGAACCCCGGAGGGAGGGGGGCCAACGTCCTGACTTTC. Translating it yields CAWNPGGRGANVLTF.

The genes are TRBV7-9 and TRBJ2-7, with 9 positions matching TRBD2. The CDR3 is 14 residues long. In germline, CDR1 is SEHNR, CDR2 FQNEAQ (reference sequence). The trim removed 3 bases at V and 2 bases at J, leaving 2 bases unmatched. The DNA for the CDR3 is TGTGCCAGCAGCTTTGGCGGGAGGGCCTACGAGCAGTACTTC. It specifies CASSFGGRAYEQYF.

This clone was seen just once. The V and J genes are TRBV25-1 and TRBJ2-3; TRBD2 agrees at 13 bases. With V trimmed by 3 bases and J by 5 bases, 5 bases remained unmatched. Germline assignment: CDR1 MGHDK and CDR2 SYGVNS. This CDR3 has 16 residues. The CDR3 protein is CASSDYGLAGVDTQYF. The CDR3 nucleotides are TGTGCCAGCAGTGACTACGGACTAGCGGGAGTAGATACGCAGTATTTT.

The chain employs TRBV6-6 and TRBJ2-1, with D possibly TRBD2 on 6 matching bases. Trimming took off 2 bases at V and 9 bases at J, with 14 bases between the two ends. The CDR3 totals 14 residues. Germline V CDR1 and CDR2: MNHNY, SVGAGI (reference sequence). The CDR3 loop reads CASSYPASAGEQFF. CDR3 nucleotides: TGTGCCAGCAGTTACCCCGCTAGCGCCGGTGAGCAGTTCTTC.

The rearrangement joins TRBV7-2 to TRBJ2-1; 12 bases line up with TRBD2. This CDR3 has 16 residues. J gave up 4 bases and V 5 bases, and 6 bases lay outside the gene matches. Germline V CDR1 and CDR2: SGHTA, FQGNSA. This chain's CDR3 is CASSATLAGGYNEQFF. The CDR3, as DNA: TGTGCCAGCAGCGCCACACTAGCGGGAGGATACAATGAGCAGTTCTTC.

V is TRBV5-1 and J is TRBJ2-7; 8 nucleotides align to TRBD1. V shed 0 bases, J shed 3 bases, and the junction held 2 bases outside the gene matches. The CDR3 spans 14 residues. Per the germline V gene, CDR1 is SGHRS and CDR2 is YFSETQ. The CDR3: CASSLGDRNYEQYF. The CDR3 DNA follows: TGCGCCAGCAGCTTGGGGGACAGGAACTACGAGCAGTACTTC. The entire variable domain, with the rest obtained from reference TRBV5-1 and TRBJ2-7, is as follows: KAGVTQTPRYLIKTRGQQVTLSCSPISGHRSVSWYQQTPGQGLQFLFEYFSETQRNKGNFPGRFSGRQFSNSRSEMNVSTLELGDSALYLCASSLGDRNYEQYFGPGTRLTVT.

The chain uses TRBV4-1 and TRBJ2-1; 7 nucleotides align to TRBD2. CDR3 length: 17 amino acids. Germline loops: CDR1 MGHRA, CDR2 YSYEKL. J was trimmed by 10 bases and V by 0 bases; bases with no gene match: 15. The CDR3 region has the DNA TGCGCCAGCAGCCAAGATAGGGAGATAGCGGGTGGGGAAGAGCAGTTCTTC. Amino acid sequence: CASSQDREIAGGEEQFF.

J is TRBJ2-2 and V is TRBV28, with 7 bases aligning to TRBD2. Germline trimming cut 5 bases from V and 4 bases from J; bases unmatched to any gene: 7. The germline CDR1 and CDR2 sequences are MDHEN and SYDVKM. The length of the CDR3 is 15 residues. The DNA of the CDR3 is TGTGCCAGCAGTCACCCTAAGCGGGGCACCGGGGAGCTGTTTTTT. It encodes CASSHPKRGTGELFF.

This clone appeared once. CDR3 nucleotides: TGTGCCAGCAGCCTTAATACCTACGAGCAGTACTTC. Translation gives CASSLNTYEQYF. The chain is built from TRBV14 and TRBJ2-7, with D hard to call. The CDR3 is made up of 12 amino acids. The germline CDR1 and CDR2 sequences are SGHDN and FVKESK. Trimming removed 4 bases from V and 2 bases from J, with 6 bases in between.

The chain employs TRBV14 and TRBJ1-2; D unresolved. The CDR3 spans 13 residues. Trimming cost V 4 bases and J 4 bases, with 10 bases left between them. From germline, CDR1 is SGHDN and CDR2 FVKESK. The CDR3 DNA reads as TGTGCCAGCAGCCCAGAACGGTTCTATGGCTACACCTTC. Its protein product is CASSPERFYGYTF.

J is TRBJ1-5 and V is TRBV2, with 9 bases identical to TRBD1. This CDR3 has 15 amino acids. CDR1 is SNHLY, CDR2 FYNNEI, per germline. The J segment lost 5 bases and the V segment lost 2 bases, leaving 4 bases of the junction unmatched. CDR3 sequence (DNA): TGTGCCAGCAGTGAACCGGGACAGGGATATCAGCCCCAGCATTTT. This sequence encodes CASSEPGQGYQPQHF.

V and J are TRBV28 and TRBJ2-7, with 8 bases identical to TRBD2. Germline V gene lookup returns CDR1 MDHEN and CDR2 SYDVKM. V gave up 6 bases and J gave up 0 bases; unmatched junction bases: 7. The CDR3 is 15 amino acids. Written as DNA, the CDR3 is TGTGCCAGCAGAGAAAGCGGGAGTAGCTCCTACGAGCAGTACTTC. It codes for CASRESGSSSYEQYF.

The genes are TRBV19 and TRBJ2-1, with D possibly TRBD1 on 6 matching bases. Germline loops: CDR1 LNHDA, CDR2 SQIVND (reference sequence). The CDR3 covers 11 residues. The V end was cut by 6 bases, the J end by 7 bases, with 7 bases between. CDR3 loop: CASRRGNEQFF. CDR3 coding DNA: TGTGCCAGTAGAAGGGGGAATGAGCAGTTCTTC.